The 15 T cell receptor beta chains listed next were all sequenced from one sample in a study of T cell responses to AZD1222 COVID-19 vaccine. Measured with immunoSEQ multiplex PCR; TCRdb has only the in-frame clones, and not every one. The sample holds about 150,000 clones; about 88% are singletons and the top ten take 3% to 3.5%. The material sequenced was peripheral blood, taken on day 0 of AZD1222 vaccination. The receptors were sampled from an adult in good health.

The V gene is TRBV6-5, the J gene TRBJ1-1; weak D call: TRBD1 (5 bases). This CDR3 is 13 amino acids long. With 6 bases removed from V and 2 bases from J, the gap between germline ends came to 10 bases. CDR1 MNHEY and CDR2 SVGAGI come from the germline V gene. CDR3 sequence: CASSRQINTEAFF. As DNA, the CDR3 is TGTGCCAGCAGCCGACAGATTAACACTGAAGCTTTCTTT.

The CDR3 here is CASSLTGEQPQHF. CDR3 nucleotide sequence: TGTGCCAGCAGCTTGACCGGAGAGCAGCCCCAGCATTTT. The J gene is TRBJ1-5, the V gene TRBV7-2, with D unresolved. V lost 3 bases, J lost 7 bases, and 10 bases lay in between. The CDR3 totals 13 residues. The V gene's germline CDR1 is SGHTA and CDR2 FQGNSA.

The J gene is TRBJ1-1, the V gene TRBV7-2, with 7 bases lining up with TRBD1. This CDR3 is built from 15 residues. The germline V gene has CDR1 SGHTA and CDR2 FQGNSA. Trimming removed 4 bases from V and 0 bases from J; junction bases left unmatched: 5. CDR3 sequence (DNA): TGTGCCAGCAGCTCGGGACAGATCATGAACACTGAAGCTTTCTTT. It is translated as CASSSGQIMNTEAFF.

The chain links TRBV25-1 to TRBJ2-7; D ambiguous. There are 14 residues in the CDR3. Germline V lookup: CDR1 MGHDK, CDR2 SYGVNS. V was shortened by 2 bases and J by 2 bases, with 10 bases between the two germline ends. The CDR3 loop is CASSEDRVTYEQYF. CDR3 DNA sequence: TGTGCCAGCAGTGAAGATCGAGTAACCTACGAGCAGTACTTC.

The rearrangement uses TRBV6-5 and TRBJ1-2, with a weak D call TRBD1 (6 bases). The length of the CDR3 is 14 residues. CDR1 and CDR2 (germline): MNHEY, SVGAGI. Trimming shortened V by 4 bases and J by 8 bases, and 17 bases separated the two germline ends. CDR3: CASSSGQGTGGYTF. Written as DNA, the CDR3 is TGTGCCAGCAGTTCGGGACAAGGAACCGGCGGCTACACCTTC.

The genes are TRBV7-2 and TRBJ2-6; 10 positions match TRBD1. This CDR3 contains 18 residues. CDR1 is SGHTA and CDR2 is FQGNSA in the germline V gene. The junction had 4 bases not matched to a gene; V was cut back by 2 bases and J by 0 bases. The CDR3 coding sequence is TGTGCCAGCAGCTTATCGTGGACAGGGGGCTCTGGGGCCAACGTCCTGACTTTC. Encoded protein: CASSLSWTGGSGANVLTF.

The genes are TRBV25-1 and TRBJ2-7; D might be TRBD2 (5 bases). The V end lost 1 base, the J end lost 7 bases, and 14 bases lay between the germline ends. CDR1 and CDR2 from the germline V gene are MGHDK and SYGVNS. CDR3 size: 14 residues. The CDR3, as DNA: TGTGCCAGCAGTGAATCGGGCCCCACGGGGGAGCAGTACTTC. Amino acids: CASSESGPTGEQYF.

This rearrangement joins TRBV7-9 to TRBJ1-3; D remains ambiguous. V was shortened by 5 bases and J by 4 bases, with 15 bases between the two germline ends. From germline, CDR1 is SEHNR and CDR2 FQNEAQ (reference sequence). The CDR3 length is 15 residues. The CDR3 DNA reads TGTGCCAGCAGCGTTGATAATCCCCGCGGAAACACCATATATTTT. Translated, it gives CASSVDNPRGNTIYF.

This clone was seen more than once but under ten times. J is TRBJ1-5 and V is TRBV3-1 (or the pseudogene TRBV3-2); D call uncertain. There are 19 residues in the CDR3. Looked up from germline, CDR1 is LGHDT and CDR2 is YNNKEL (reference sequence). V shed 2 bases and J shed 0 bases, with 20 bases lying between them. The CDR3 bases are TGTGCCAGCAGCCAAAAGCCGATGGGATTGGGGAATAGCAATCAGCCCCAGCATTTT. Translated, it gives CASSQKPMGLGNSNQPQHF.

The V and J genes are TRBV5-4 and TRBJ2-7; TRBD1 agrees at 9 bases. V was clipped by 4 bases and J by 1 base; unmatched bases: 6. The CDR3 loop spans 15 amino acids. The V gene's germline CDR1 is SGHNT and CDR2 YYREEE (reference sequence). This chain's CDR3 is CASSGLGTGSYEQYF. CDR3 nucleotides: TGTGCCAGCAGCGGTCTTGGGACAGGGTCCTACGAGCAGTACTTC. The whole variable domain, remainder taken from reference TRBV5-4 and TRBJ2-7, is ETGVTQSPTHLIKTRGQQVTLRCSSQSGHNTVSWYQQALGQGPQFIFQYYREEENGRGNFPPRFSGLQFPNYSSELNVNALELDDSALYLCASSGLGTGSYEQYFGPGTRLTVT.

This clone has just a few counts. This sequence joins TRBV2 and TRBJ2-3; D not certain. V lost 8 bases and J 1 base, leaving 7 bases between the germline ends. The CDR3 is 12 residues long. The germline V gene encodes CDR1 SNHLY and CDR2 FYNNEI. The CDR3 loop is CASRWGTDTQYF. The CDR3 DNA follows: TGTGCCAGCCGTTGGGGCACAGATACGCAGTATTTT.

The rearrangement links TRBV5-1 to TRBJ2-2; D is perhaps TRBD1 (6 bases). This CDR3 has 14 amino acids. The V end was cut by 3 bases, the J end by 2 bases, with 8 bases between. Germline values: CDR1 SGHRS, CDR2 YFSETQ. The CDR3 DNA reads TGCGCCAGCAGCTCACAGGGTAACACCGGGGAGCTGTTTTTT. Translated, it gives CASSSQGNTGELFF.

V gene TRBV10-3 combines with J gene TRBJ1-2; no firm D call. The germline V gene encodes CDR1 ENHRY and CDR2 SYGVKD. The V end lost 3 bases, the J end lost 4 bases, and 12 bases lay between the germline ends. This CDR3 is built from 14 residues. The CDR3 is CAISDPGKTYGYTF. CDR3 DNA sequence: TGTGCCATCAGTGACCCCGGGAAAACCTATGGCTACACCTTC.

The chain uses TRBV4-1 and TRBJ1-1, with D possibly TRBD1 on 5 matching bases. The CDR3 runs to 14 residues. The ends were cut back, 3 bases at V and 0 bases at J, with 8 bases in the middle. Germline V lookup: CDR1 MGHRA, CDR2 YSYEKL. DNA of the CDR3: TGCGCCAGCAGCCACACAGGACTGAACACTGAAGCTTTCTTT. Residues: CASSHTGLNTEAFF.

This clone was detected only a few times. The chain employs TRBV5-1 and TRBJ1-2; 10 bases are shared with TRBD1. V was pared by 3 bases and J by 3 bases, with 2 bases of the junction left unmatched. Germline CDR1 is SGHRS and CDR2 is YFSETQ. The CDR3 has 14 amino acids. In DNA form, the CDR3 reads TGCGCCAGCAGCTCGACAGGGGGCGACTATGGCTACACCTTC. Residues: CASSSTGGDYGYTF.